The 8 T cell receptor beta chains listed next were all sequenced from one sample in a study of CD4 T cells in relation to SARS-CoV-2 and coronaviruses. The unexposed donors gave CD4+ T cells in about 2011-2019, prior to COVID-19. After roughly ten days of culture, CD4+ T cells were isolated. Assay used: immunoSEQ multiplex PCR; TCRdb lists only in-frame clones, some missing. The table shows some 16,000 clones, with 70% to 80% occurring only once. These TCRs' antigens remain unknown. The sample taken for sequencing was CD4+ T cells from PBMCs, cultured in vitro. Source of these receptors: a human donor in good health.

The V and J genes are TRBV14 and TRBJ2-5; 7 nucleotides agree with TRBD2. The CDR3 consists of 14 residues. Trimming cost V 4 bases and J 2 bases; bases outside gene matches: 4. Germline V gene lookup returns CDR1 SGHDN and CDR2 FVKESK. CDR3 protein: CASSPAGLQETQYF. CDR3 nucleotide sequence: TGTGCCAGCAGCCCGGCGGGACTACAAGAGACCCAGTACTTC.

The chain has TRBV7-9 and TRBJ1-5, with 9 bases matching TRBD1. Unmatched junction bases numbered 8, after V lost 5 bases and J lost 6 bases. CDR1 SEHNR and CDR2 FQNEAQ come from the germline V gene (reference sequence). This CDR3 region has 15 residues. CDR3 nucleotide sequence: TGTGCCAGCAGCCCCGGGACAGGGCCGGGTCAGCCCCAGCATTTT. It yields the protein CASSPGTGPGQPQHF.

The rearrangement uses TRBV2 and TRBJ2-5, with TRBD2 matching 12 bases. This CDR3 region has 14 residues. Looked up from germline, CDR1 is SNHLY and CDR2 is FYNNEI. Trimming took 4 bases from V and 4 from J; bases not matched to a gene: 1. The CDR3 here is CASSGGLAGETQYF. DNA of the CDR3: TGTGCCAGCAGTGGGGGACTAGCGGGAGAGACCCAGTACTTC.

The V gene is TRBV19, the J gene TRBJ2-3, with 9 positions matching TRBD1. Germline-derived CDR1 and CDR2 are LNHDA and SQIVND (reference sequence). Trimming cost V 4 bases and J 4 bases; bases outside gene matches: 9. The CDR3 consists of 16 residues. CDR3 protein: CASSKVPGQGPDTQYF. CDR3 nucleotides: TGTGCCAGTAGTAAGGTACCGGGACAGGGACCAGATACGCAGTATTTT.

The gene calls are TRBV18 and TRBJ2-5; D not resolved. V was cut by 0 bases and J by 5 bases, with 10 bases left in between. CDR1 is KGHSH, CDR2 LQKENI, per germline. This CDR3 is built from 14 residues. CDR3 protein: CASSPPSTRETQYF. In DNA, the CDR3 is TGTGCCAGCTCACCACCGTCAACTCGGGAGACCCAGTACTTC.

This chain joins TRBV9 and TRBJ1-4, with D possibly matching TRBD1 (5 bases). The ends were cut back, 3 bases at V and 8 bases at J, with 14 bases in the middle. In germline, CDR1 is SGDLS, CDR2 YYNGEE. The length of the CDR3 is 14 residues. The CDR3 coding sequence is TGTGCCAGCAGCGAGACGGGACTTCAGGAAAAACTGTTTTTT. Translating it yields CASSETGLQEKLFF.

This sequence joins TRBV3-1 (or the pseudogene TRBV3-2) and TRBJ2-3; D gene uncertain. This CDR3 contains 13 residues. The V and J ends lost 4 bases and 0 bases respectively, with 5 bases between them. Germline CDR1 LGHDT, CDR2 YNNKEL (reference sequence). This CDR3 reads CASSLGSTDTQYF. In DNA form, the CDR3 reads TGTGCCAGCAGCCTCGGGAGCACAGATACGCAGTATTTT.

The chain links TRBV4-1 to TRBJ2-7, with TRBD1 as a possible D gene (6 bases). CDR3 length: 15 residues. CDR1 and CDR2 from the germline V gene are MGHRA and YSYEKL. V was trimmed by 2 bases and J by 7 bases, leaving 18 bases between them. This CDR3 is CASSQPTGTRAEQYF. The CDR3 DNA reads as TGCGCCAGCAGCCAACCGACAGGAACTAGGGCGGAGCAGTACTTC.